The T cell receptor beta chain under discussion was sequenced for a study of early T cells in non-severe SARS-CoV-2 infection. A word on this clonotype: This likely comes from a read error, as the CDR3 has no conserved phenylalanine or tryptophan at its end.

The germline gives CDR1 SGDLS, CDR2 YYNGEE. Trimming took 3 bases from V and 9 from J, leaving 13 bases between them. The CDR3 loop spans 14 amino acids. In the library, individual cDNA molecules carried attached unique molecular identifiers. TCRdb reanalysed the 5' RACE reads using MiXCR and keeps one entry per CDR3 protein. The sample has 64,000 or so distinct CDR3 sequences, about 11% seen once. The sequencing used whole blood, collected at baseline. The sequence came from an adult who was a healthcare worker with PCR-confirmed SARS-CoV-2 infection or an uninfected control (not recorded which). The chain uses TRBV9 and TRBJ1-6; D is possibly TRBD1 (6 bases). CDR3 in amino acids: CASSEGGRSSPLHL. The CDR3 nucleotides are TGTGCCAGCAGCGAGGGGGGCCGAAGTTCACCCCTCCACCTT.